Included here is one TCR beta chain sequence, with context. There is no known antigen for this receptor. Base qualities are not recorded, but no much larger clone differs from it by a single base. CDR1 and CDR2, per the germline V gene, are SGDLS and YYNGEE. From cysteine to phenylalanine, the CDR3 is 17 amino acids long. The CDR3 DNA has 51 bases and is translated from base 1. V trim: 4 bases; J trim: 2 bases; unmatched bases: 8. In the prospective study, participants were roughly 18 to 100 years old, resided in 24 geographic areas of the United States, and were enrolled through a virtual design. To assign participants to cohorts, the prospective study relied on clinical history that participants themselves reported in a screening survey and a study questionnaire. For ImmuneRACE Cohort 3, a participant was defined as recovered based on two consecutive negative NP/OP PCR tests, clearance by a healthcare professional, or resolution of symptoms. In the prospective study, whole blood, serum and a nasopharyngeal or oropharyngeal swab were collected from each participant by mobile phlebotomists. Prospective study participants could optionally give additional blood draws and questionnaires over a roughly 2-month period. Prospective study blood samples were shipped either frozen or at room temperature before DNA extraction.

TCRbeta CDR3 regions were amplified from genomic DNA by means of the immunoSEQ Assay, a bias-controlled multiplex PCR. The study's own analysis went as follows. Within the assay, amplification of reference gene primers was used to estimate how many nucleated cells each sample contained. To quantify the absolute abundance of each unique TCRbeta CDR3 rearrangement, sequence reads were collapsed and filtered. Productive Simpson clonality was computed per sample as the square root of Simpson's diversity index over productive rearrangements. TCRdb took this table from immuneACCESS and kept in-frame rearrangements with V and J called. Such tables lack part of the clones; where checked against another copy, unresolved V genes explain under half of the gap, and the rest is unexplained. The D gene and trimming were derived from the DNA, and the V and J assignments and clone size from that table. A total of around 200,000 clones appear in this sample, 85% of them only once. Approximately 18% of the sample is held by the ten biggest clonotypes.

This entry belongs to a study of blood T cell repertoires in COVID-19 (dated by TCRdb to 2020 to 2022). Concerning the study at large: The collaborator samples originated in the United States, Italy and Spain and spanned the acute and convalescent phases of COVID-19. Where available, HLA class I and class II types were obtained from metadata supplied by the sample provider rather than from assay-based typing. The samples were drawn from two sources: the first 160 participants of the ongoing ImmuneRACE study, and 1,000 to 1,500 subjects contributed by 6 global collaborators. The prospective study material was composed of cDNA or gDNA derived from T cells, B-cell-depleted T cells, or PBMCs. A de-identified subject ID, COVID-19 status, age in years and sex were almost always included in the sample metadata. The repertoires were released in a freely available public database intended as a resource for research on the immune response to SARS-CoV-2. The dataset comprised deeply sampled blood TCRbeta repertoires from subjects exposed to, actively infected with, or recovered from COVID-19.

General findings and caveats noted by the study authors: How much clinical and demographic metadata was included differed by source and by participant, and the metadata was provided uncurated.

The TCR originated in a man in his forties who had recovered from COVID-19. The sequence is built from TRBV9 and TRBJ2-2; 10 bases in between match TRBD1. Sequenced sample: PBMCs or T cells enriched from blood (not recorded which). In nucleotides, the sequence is TGTGCCAGCAGCCCCAGGGGGACAGGGGTAAACACCGGGGAGCTGTTTTTT. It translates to CASSPRGTGVNTGELFF.